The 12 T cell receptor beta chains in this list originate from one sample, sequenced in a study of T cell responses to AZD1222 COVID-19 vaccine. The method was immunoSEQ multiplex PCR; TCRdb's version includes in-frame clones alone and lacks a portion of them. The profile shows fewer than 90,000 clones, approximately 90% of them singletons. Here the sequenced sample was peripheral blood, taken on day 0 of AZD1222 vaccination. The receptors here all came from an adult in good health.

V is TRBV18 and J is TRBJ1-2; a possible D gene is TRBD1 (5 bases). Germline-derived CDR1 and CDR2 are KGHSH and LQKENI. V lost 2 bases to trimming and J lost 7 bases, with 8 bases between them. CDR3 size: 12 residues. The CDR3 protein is CASSPVGAGYTF. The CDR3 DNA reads TGTGCCAGCTCACCAGTCGGGGCTGGCTACACCTTC.

CDR3: CASSIGAGQHNYGYTF. The CDR3 nucleotides are TGTGCCAGTAGTATAGGCGCGGGACAGCATAACTATGGCTACACCTTC. This chain joins TRBV19 and TRBJ1-2; 7 nucleotides match TRBD1. V shed 1 base and J 1 base; nucleotides not matched to a gene: 6. Per the germline V gene, CDR1 is LNHDA and CDR2 is SQIVND (reference sequence). The CDR3 extends over 16 amino acids. Complete variable domain (other parts from reference TRBV19 and TRBJ1-2): DGGITQSPKYLFRKEGQNVTLSCEQNLNHDAMYWYRQDPGQGLRLIYYSQIVNDFQKGDIAEGYSVSREKKESFPLTVTSAQKNPTAFYLCASSIGAGQHNYGYTFGSGTRLTVV.

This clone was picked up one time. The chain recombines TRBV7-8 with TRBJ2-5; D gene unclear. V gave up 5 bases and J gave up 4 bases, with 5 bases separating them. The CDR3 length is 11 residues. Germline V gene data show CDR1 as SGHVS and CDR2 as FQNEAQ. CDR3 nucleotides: TGTGCCAGCAGCCATTTAGAGACCCAGTACTTC. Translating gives CASSHLETQYF.

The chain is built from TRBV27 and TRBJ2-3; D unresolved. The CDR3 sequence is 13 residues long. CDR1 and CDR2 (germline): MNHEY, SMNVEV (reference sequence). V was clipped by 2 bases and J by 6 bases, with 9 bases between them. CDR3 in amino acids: CASSLSPWDTQYF. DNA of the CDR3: TGTGCCAGCAGTTTAAGTCCCTGGGATACGCAGTATTTT.

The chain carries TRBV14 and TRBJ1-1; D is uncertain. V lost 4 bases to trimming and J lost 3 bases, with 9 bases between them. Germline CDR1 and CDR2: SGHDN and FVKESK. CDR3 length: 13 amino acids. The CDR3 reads CASSPLGDTEAFF. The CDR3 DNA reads TGTGCCAGCAGCCCGCTTGGGGACACTGAAGCTTTCTTT.

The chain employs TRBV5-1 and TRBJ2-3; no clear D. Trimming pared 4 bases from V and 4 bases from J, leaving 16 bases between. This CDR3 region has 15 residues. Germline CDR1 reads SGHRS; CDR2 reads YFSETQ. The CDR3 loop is CASSVPDLSPDTQYF. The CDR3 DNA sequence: TGCGCCAGCAGCGTCCCGGACCTTTCCCCAGATACGCAGTATTTT.

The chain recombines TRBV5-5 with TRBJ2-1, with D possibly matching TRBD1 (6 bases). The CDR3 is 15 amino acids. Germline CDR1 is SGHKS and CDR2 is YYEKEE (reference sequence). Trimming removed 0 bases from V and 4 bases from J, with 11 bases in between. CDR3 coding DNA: TGTGCCAGCAGCTTGGCCCAGGGGCATTACAATGAGCAGTTCTTC. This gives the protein CASSLAQGHYNEQFF.

CDR3 DNA sequence: TGTGCCAGGGAGCGAAACACCATATATTTT. Encoded protein: CARERNTIYF. V and J are TRBV6-5 and TRBJ1-3, with D unclear. The germline gives CDR1 MNHEY, CDR2 SVGAGI. V dropped 9 bases and J dropped 5 bases, with 5 bases sitting between them. The CDR3 totals 10 residues.

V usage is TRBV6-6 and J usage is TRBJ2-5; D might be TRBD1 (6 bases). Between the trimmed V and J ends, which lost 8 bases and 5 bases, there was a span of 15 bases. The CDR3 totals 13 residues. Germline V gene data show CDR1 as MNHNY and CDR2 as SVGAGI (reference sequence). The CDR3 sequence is CASGQTRRETQYF. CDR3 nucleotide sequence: TGTGCCAGCGGACAGACCAGGAGGGAGACCCAGTACTTC.

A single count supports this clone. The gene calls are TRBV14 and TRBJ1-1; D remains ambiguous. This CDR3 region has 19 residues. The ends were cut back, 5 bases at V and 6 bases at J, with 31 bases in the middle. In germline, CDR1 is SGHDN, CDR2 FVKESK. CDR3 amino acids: CASSESSGIPLSLDPEAFF. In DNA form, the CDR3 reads TGTGCCAGCAGCGAATCGTCGGGCATCCCTTTATCTCTAGACCCTGAAGCTTTCTTT.

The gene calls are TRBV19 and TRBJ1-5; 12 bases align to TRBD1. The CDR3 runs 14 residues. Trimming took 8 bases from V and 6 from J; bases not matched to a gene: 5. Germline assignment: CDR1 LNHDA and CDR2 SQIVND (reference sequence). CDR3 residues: CASSGTGGFQPQHF. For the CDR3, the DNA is TGTGCCAGTTCCGGGACAGGGGGCTTTCAGCCCCAGCATTTT.

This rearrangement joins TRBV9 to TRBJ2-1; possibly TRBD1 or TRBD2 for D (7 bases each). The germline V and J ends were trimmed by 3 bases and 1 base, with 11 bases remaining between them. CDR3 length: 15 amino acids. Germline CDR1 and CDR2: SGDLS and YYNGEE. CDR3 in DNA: TGTGCCAGCAGCGGGGAGGGACAGTCCTACAATGAGCAGTTCTTC. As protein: CASSGEGQSYNEQFF.